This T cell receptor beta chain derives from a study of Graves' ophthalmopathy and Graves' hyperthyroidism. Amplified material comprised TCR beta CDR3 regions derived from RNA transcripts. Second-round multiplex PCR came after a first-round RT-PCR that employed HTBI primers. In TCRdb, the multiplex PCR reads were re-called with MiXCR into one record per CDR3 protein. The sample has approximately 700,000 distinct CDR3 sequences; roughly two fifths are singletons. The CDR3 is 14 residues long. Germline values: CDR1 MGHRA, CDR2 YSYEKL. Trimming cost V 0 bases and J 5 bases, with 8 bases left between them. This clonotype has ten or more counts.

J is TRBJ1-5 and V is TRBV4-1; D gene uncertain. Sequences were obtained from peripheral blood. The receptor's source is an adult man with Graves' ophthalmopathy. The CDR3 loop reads CASSQDLGDQPQHF. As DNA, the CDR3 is TGCGCCAGCAGCCAAGATCTGGGTGATCAGCCCCAGCATTTT.